Below, 21 T cell receptor beta chains from the same sample are listed, as sequenced in a study of Graves' ophthalmopathy and Graves' hyperthyroidism. Amplification from RNA transcripts yielded the TCR beta CDR3 regions. HTBI primers were employed in first-round RT-PCR, then a second-round multiplex PCR followed. One entry per CDR3 protein, called by TCRdb with MiXCR from the multiplex PCR reads. The profile shows under 350,000 distinct CDR3 sequences, about a sixth of them singletons. Sequenced: peripheral blood. These TCRs come from an adult man with Graves' ophthalmopathy.

This clonotype was seen more than once but under ten times. The chain links TRBV18 to TRBJ2-2, with TRBD2 matching 8 bases. The V gene end was trimmed by 2 bases and the J gene end by 1 base; junction bases not matched to a gene: 3. CDR1 and CDR2 from the germline V gene are KGHSH and LQKENI. The CDR3 contains 16 residues. In DNA, the CDR3 is TGTGCCAGCTCACCAAGACTAGCGCAGAACACCGGGGAGCTGTTTTTT. Translation gives CASSPRLAQNTGELFF.

This clonotype was recorded many times. Compared with germline, one end of the junction differs, possibly owing to a read error. The genes are TRBV9 and TRBJ2-2; D possibly corresponds to TRBD2 (6 bases). This CDR3 has 14 amino acids. CDR1 and CDR2 from the germline V gene are SGDLS and YYNGEE. CDR3 DNA sequence: TGTGCCAGCAACCGCGGGGCACTCACCGGGGAGCTGGTTTTT. This encodes CASNRGALTGELVF.

This clonotype was picked up many times. The rearrangement links TRBV6-1 to TRBJ1-5; 10 nucleotides line up with TRBD1. Germline trimming cut 6 bases from V and 4 bases from J; bases unmatched to any gene: 6. Germline V gives CDR1 MNHNS, CDR2 SASEGT. The CDR3 covers 15 residues. The CDR3 DNA follows: TGTGCCAGCAGCAAGGGGACAGGGGATAATCAGCCCCAGCATTTT. Translation: CASSKGTGDNQPQHF.

The J gene is TRBJ2-5, the V gene TRBV7-2; the match to TRBD2 covers 8 bases. This CDR3 has 16 residues. The junction had 6 bases not matched to a gene; V was cut back by 1 base and J by 2 bases. The germline V gene has CDR1 SGHTA and CDR2 FQGNSA. This CDR3 reads CASSLGIAGPQETQYF. Here the CDR3 DNA reads TGTGCCAGCAGCTTAGGGATAGCGGGGCCTCAAGAGACCCAGTACTTC.

This clonotype was picked up many times. The chain uses TRBV6-1 and TRBJ2-7; 11 bases are a match to TRBD1. From germline, CDR1 is MNHNS and CDR2 SASEGT. The CDR3 runs 14 residues. V trimming: 4 bases; J trimming: 3 bases; junction bases outside the gene matches: 2. In DNA form, the CDR3 reads TGTGCCAGCAGTGTGGGACAGGGGGGCTACGAGCAGTACTTC. It yields the protein CASSVGQGGYEQYF.

This clonotype was counted ten times or more. At one end the junction does not follow the germline gene, possibly because of a read error. The V and J genes are TRBV7-7 and TRBJ2-7, with D perhaps TRBD1 (6 bases). CDR3 size: 13 residues. Germline CDR1 reads SSHAT; CDR2 reads FNYEAQ (reference sequence). The CDR3 DNA follows: TGTGCTAGCAGCCCGAACAGGGAGCGCGAGCAGTACTTC. It translates to CASSPNREREQYF.

This chain links TRBV5-1 with TRBJ1-1; 12 positions agree with TRBD1. This CDR3 is 17 amino acids long. The V gene's germline CDR1 is SGHRS and CDR2 YFSETQ. V lost 3 bases and J lost 4; bases outside the gene matches: 10. CDR3 in DNA: TGCGCCAGCAGCTCGGGGAGGGACAGGGGGCTGGGCACTGAAGCTTTCTTT. It codes for CASSSGRDRGLGTEAFF.

In this sample, this clonotype turned up many times. The chain combines TRBV10-3 with TRBJ2-7; 9 bases match TRBD1. This CDR3 has 16 residues. V lost 0 bases to trimming and J lost 6 bases; unmatched junction nucleotides: 9. Germline V gene sequence: CDR1 ENHRY, CDR2 SYGVKD. The CDR3 DNA reads TGTGCCATCAGTGAGTCGTTCGGGACAGGGACCAGCGAGCAGTACTTC. Its translation: CAISESFGTGTSEQYF.

This clonotype occurred a few times. The rearrangement uses TRBV19 and TRBJ2-5, with a weak D call TRBD1 (6 bases). V gave up 5 bases and J gave up 2 bases, with 15 bases separating them. Germline assignment: CDR1 LNHDA and CDR2 SQIVND (reference sequence). The CDR3 covers 15 residues. CDR3 DNA: TGTGCCAGTAGTCCAGACAGGTTTTTACAAGAGACCCAGTACTTC. Amino acid sequence: CASSPDRFLQETQYF. The full variable domain, completed using reference TRBV19 and TRBJ2-5, is DGGITQSPKYLFRKEGQNVTLSCEQNLNHDAMYWYRQDPGQGLRLIYYSQIVNDFQKGDIAEGYSVSREKKESFPLTVTSAQKNPTAFYLCASSPDRFLQETQYFGPGTRLLVL.

Ten or more counts support this clonotype. The chain joins TRBV7-8 to TRBJ1-2, with a possible D match to TRBD1 (6 bases). There are 16 residues in the CDR3. Germline V gives CDR1 SGHVS, CDR2 FQNEAQ. Trimming removed 1 base at V and 0 bases at J, with 12 bases between. CDR3 amino acids: CASSLEYREANYGYTF. The CDR3 coding sequence is TGTGCCAGCAGCTTAGAATACAGGGAGGCTAACTATGGCTACACCTTC.

This clonotype was found many times. The chain employs TRBV19 and TRBJ1-1; 8 positions agree with TRBD1. The CDR3 totals 16 residues. V lost 7 bases to trimming and J lost 4 bases; unmatched junction nucleotides: 14. Per the germline V gene, CDR1 is LNHDA and CDR2 is SQIVND (reference sequence). For the CDR3, the DNA is TGTGCCAGTACCAATAGGAAGGACAGGGCGCGCACTGAAGCTTTCTTT. Translation: CASTNRKDRARTEAFF.

This clonotype was seen at least ten times. The V gene is TRBV9, the J gene TRBJ1-2; D uncertain. The V end was cut by 0 bases, the J end by 5 bases, with 11 bases between. CDR1 and CDR2 from the germline V gene are SGDLS and YYNGEE. The CDR3 is 14 residues long. The CDR3 region has the DNA TGTGCCAGCAGCGTAGGTGGAGTTTTTTATGGCTACACCTTC. This sequence encodes CASSVGGVFYGYTF.

This clonotype was detected ten times or more. V gene TRBV6-1 combines with J gene TRBJ2-2, with D perhaps matching TRBD1 or TRBD2 (5 bases each). Trimming took off 5 bases at V and 4 bases at J, with 17 bases between the two ends. The CDR3 covers 16 residues. Germline V CDR1 and CDR2: MNHNS, SASEGT. The CDR3 DNA reads as TGTGCCAGCAGTAAGAGGGGTCCTTCGGGCACCGGGGAGCTGTTTTTT. This sequence encodes CASSKRGPSGTGELFF.

This clonotype was counted at least ten times. The genes are TRBV12-3 or TRBV12-4 and TRBJ1-2, with TRBD1 identical over 7 bases. This CDR3 region has 13 residues. J gave up 8 bases and V 8 bases, and 11 bases lay outside the gene matches. The CDR3 reads CASSPRQGGGYTF. For the CDR3, the DNA is TGTGCCAGCTCTCCTCGACAGGGCGGCGGCTACACCTTC.

The chain joins TRBV6-1 to TRBJ2-7, with D possibly TRBD1 on 6 matching bases. Trimming pared 5 bases from V and 5 bases from J, leaving 13 bases between. This CDR3 contains 13 residues. The germline V gene encodes CDR1 MNHNS and CDR2 SASEGT. The CDR3 reads CASSPRGTHEQYF. The CDR3 coding sequence is TGTGCCAGCAGTCCGAGGGGGACCCACGAGCAGTACTTC.

Many counts were recorded for this clonotype. CDR3 sequence (DNA): TGTGCCAGTAGTAGCCACTCGACAGGGGTTAACACTGAAGCTTTCTTT. Amino acids: CASSSHSTGVNTEAFF. The J gene is TRBJ1-1, the V gene TRBV19, with 8 bases aligning to TRBD1. Per the germline V gene, CDR1 is LNHDA and CDR2 is SQIVND (reference sequence). J lost 2 bases, V lost 4 bases, and 9 bases had no gene match. The CDR3 runs to 16 residues.

This clonotype was counted ten times or more. CDR3 DNA sequence: TGTGCCACCTACAGGGGTGTGGAGACCCAGTACTTC. Protein product: CATYRGVETQYF. The rearrangement links TRBV6-1 to TRBJ2-5; the match to TRBD1 covers 7 bases. The junction had 7 bases not matched to a gene; V was cut back by 10 bases and J by 5 bases. Germline CDR1 reads MNHNS; CDR2 reads SASEGT. The CDR3 consists of 12 residues.

This clonotype has a count of ten or more. The chain recombines TRBV11-2 with TRBJ2-5, with D uncertain. The CDR3 length is 16 residues. V was cut by 5 bases and J by 5 bases, with 21 bases left in between. From germline, CDR1 is SGHAT and CDR2 FQNNGV. CDR3 loop: CASSPGSSWDQETQYF. The CDR3 region has the DNA TGTGCCAGCAGCCCCGGCAGCTCGTGGGATCAGGAGACCCAGTACTTC.

There are many counts of this clonotype. This chain connects TRBV5-1 to TRBJ2-7, with 9 positions matching TRBD1. This CDR3 spans 13 amino acids. The ends lost 4 bases at V and 5 bases at J; junction bases unmatched: 4. CDR1 is SGHRS and CDR2 is YFSETQ in the germline V gene. CDR3 nucleotides: TGCGCCAGCAGCCCCGGGGACAGGGACGAGCAGTACTTC. Translation gives CASSPGDRDEQYF.

This clonotype was seen at least ten times. The chain recombines TRBV7-8 with TRBJ2-7; D perhaps matches TRBD2 (6 bases). The CDR3 runs 12 residues. V lost 3 bases and J 7 bases, leaving 10 bases between the germline ends. CDR1 SGHVS and CDR2 FQNEAQ come from the germline V gene. The CDR3 DNA is TGTGCCAGCAGCTTTGGGGGGAGTGAGCAGTACTTC. Its translation: CASSFGGSEQYF.

This clonotype was recorded many times. This sequence joins TRBV5-1 and TRBJ2-5; D is unclear. V was cut by 0 bases and J by 5 bases, with 5 bases left in between. The germline gives CDR1 SGHRS, CDR2 YFSETQ. This CDR3 is built from 12 residues. The CDR3 loop is CASSLGMETQYF. The CDR3 DNA reads as TGCGCCAGCAGCTTGGGGATGGAGACCCAGTACTTC. Full variable domain (rest looked up from reference TRBV5-1 and TRBJ2-5): KAGVTQTPRYLIKTRGQQVTLSCSPISGHRSVSWYQQTPGQGLQFLFEYFSETQRNKGNFPGRFSGRQFSNSRSEMNVSTLELGDSALYLCASSLGMETQYFGPGTRLLVL.